These T cell receptor beta chains were read from a single sample in a study of CD8+CD57+ T cells in acquired aplastic anemia. TCRdb passed the reads through MiXCR, listing each CDR3 protein once. The sample lists some 240,000 distinct CDR3 sequences; 34% were seen once. The specimen was sorted CD4+, CD8+, or CD8+CD57+ T cells (not recorded which) from PBMCs. The receptor set was obtained from a human donor in good health, serving as a control. Each CDR3 is given with its conserved first and last residue. A D gene is named only where the DNA matches it firmly. Clone size is stated in some rows and not others, as once, few, many or a class when expanded.

d_call: NA
j_call: TRBJ2-7
clone_size: NA
v_call: TRBV5-4
cdr3_nt: TGTGCCAGCAGCCGACAGGGACTAATTATCTACGAGCAGCACTTC
cdr3_aa: CASSRQGLIIYEQHF

d_call: NA
j_call: TRBJ2-5
clone_size: NA
v_call: TRBV15
cdr3_nt: TGTGCCACCAGCAGAGATCCGGGGGCCGGTTCGACCCAGTACTTC
cdr3_aa: CATSRDPGAGSTQYF

d_call: TRBD1
j_call: TRBJ1-6
clone_size: few
v_call: TRBV18
cdr3_nt: TGTGCCAGCTCACCGGTGGGGACAGGGATTAATTCACCCCTCCACTTT
cdr3_aa: CASSPVGTGINSPLHF

d_call: NA
j_call: TRBJ2-7
clone_size: many
v_call: TRBV24-1
cdr3_nt: TGTGCCACCAGTGATGCGGGGGCGGCACCCTACGAGCAGTACTTC
cdr3_aa: CATSDAGAAPYEQYF

d_call: TRBD1
j_call: TRBJ2-1
clone_size: NA
v_call: TRBV28
cdr3_nt: TGTGCCAGCAGTTCCCCACTCCTACGACAGGGTATGGTTTACAATGAGCAGTTCTTC
cdr3_aa: CASSSPLLRQGMVYNEQFF

d_call: NA
j_call: TRBJ1-6
clone_size: NA
v_call: TRBV2
cdr3_nt: TGTGCCAGCAGTGAGGCATATAATTCACCCCTCCACTTT
cdr3_aa: CASSEAYNSPLHF

d_call: TRBD1
j_call: TRBJ2-1
clone_size: NA
v_call: TRBV25-1
cdr3_nt: TGTGCCAGCAGTGATCGGGCAGGGGGTTTGTATGAGCAGTTCTTC
cdr3_aa: CASSDRAGGLYEQFF

d_call: NA
j_call: TRBJ1-2
clone_size: many
v_call: TRBV20-1
cdr3_nt: TGCAGTGCTAGAGGTCCAGGGGAGGGCTACACCTTC
cdr3_aa: CSARGPGEGYTF

d_call: TRBD2
j_call: TRBJ2-7
clone_size: many
v_call: TRBV11-2
cdr3_nt: TGTGCCACCTCGAGGCGGGGGGCCCCCGGACGCGAGCAGTACTTC
cdr3_aa: CATSRRGAPGREQYF

d_call: TRBD2
j_call: TRBJ2-1
clone_size: NA
v_call: TRBV11-2
cdr3_nt: TGTGCCAGCAGCTCCCGGACGGGGGGTAATGTGGTCGAGCAGTTCTTC
cdr3_aa: CASSSRTGGNVVEQFF

d_call: NA
j_call: TRBJ1-5
clone_size: NA
v_call: TRBV19
cdr3_nt: TGTGCCAGTAGCACCTCTGGTAGCAATCAGCCCCAGCATTTT
cdr3_aa: CASSTSGSNQPQHF

d_call: TRBD2
j_call: TRBJ2-1
clone_size: few
v_call: TRBV11-3
cdr3_nt: TGTGCCAGCAGCTTCTTCGGGGGGAAGCAGTTCTTC
cdr3_aa: CASSFFGGKQFF

d_call: NA
j_call: TRBJ2-1
clone_size: NA
v_call: TRBV6-1
cdr3_nt: TGTGCCAGCAGGTTTGATTCGTATGAGCAGTTCTTC
cdr3_aa: CASRFDSYEQFF

d_call: TRBD1
j_call: TRBJ1-6
clone_size: many
v_call: TRBV30
cdr3_nt: TGTGCCTGGAGCGATGTAGGGGGCTCACCCCTCCACTTT
cdr3_aa: CAWSDVGGSPLHF

d_call: NA
j_call: TRBJ2-7
clone_size: NA
v_call: TRBV9
cdr3_nt: TGTGCCAGCAGCGTAGAGGGAGATAGGGGCGAGCAGTACTTC
cdr3_aa: CASSVEGDRGEQYF

d_call: TRBD1
j_call: TRBJ1-6
clone_size: many
v_call: TRBV24-1
cdr3_nt: TGTGCCACCAGTGAGGGCGATGGGACAGGGCTTTATAATTCACCCCTCCACTTT
cdr3_aa: CATSEGDGTGLYNSPLHF

d_call: TRBD2
j_call: TRBJ2-1
clone_size: few
v_call: TRBV6-1
cdr3_nt: TGTGCCAGCAGACCCTCGCGTCCTAGCGGCTCCTACAATGAGCAGTTCTTC
cdr3_aa: CASRPSRPSGSYNEQFF

d_call: NA
j_call: TRBJ2-1
clone_size: many
v_call: TRBV10-1
cdr3_nt: TGCGCCAGCAGTGGCGGGAATGGCTACAATGAGCAGTTCTTC
cdr3_aa: CASSGGNGYNEQFF

d_call: TRBD2
j_call: TRBJ2-7
clone_size: many
v_call: TRBV20-1
cdr3_nt: TGCAGTGCTCATATAGCGGGAGCCTCTGAGCAGTACTTC
cdr3_aa: CSAHIAGASEQYF

d_call: NA
j_call: TRBJ2-5
clone_size: NA
v_call: TRBV28
cdr3_nt: TGTGCCAGCAGTTCCGCCGGTACAGGAGGAGAGACCCAGTACTTC
cdr3_aa: CASSSAGTGGETQYF

d_call: NA
j_call: TRBJ1-2
clone_size: NA
v_call: TRBV6-1
cdr3_nt: TGTGCCAGCAGGGAAGCCGGGACAACTACCTATGGCTACACCTTC
cdr3_aa: CASREAGTTTYGYTF

d_call: NA
j_call: TRBJ2-7
clone_size: many
v_call: TRBV7-9
cdr3_nt: TGTGCCAGCAGCCGACTAGGCGGTGTACTGGGAGAGCAGTACTTC
cdr3_aa: CASSRLGGVLGEQYF

d_call: TRBD1
j_call: TRBJ1-2
clone_size: many
v_call: TRBV5-1
cdr3_nt: TGCGCCAGCAGCCCGGGACAGATTTACTATGGCTACACCTTC
cdr3_aa: CASSPGQIYYGYTF

d_call: TRBD1
j_call: TRBJ1-3
clone_size: NA
v_call: TRBV15
cdr3_nt: TGTGCCACCAGCAGGGCTCCGGGACAGGGATTTGGAAACACCATATACTTT
cdr3_aa: CATSRAPGQGFGNTIYF

d_call: NA
j_call: TRBJ2-7
clone_size: NA
v_call: TRBV11-2
cdr3_nt: TGTACCAGCAGCTTGTTTGGGGCGCCCCCCCTCTCCGAGCAGTACTTC
cdr3_aa: CTSSLFGAPPLSEQYF

d_call: TRBD1
j_call: TRBJ1-2
clone_size: NA
v_call: TRBV19
cdr3_nt: TGTGCCAGTAGTATAGAAAAGGCAGGGGGCATCTACTATGGCTACACCTTC
cdr3_aa: CASSIEKAGGIYYGYTF

d_call: NA
j_call: TRBJ1-1
clone_size: many
v_call: TRBV2
cdr3_nt: TGTGCCAGTCGGCTGGGCACTGAAGCTTTCTTT
cdr3_aa: CASRLGTEAFF

d_call: NA
j_call: TRBJ1-5
clone_size: NA
v_call: TRBV7-3
cdr3_nt: TGTGCCAGCAGCACCGGGGGGGGCCCAGCTACCAATCAGCCCCAGCATTTT
cdr3_aa: CASSTGGGPATNQPQHF

d_call: NA
j_call: TRBJ2-5
clone_size: NA
v_call: TRBV24-1
cdr3_nt: TGTGCCACCAGTGATTTATTTGCCGAGACCCAGTACTTC
cdr3_aa: CATSDLFAETQYF

d_call: NA
j_call: TRBJ1-2
clone_size: few
v_call: TRBV12-3/TRBV12-4
cdr3_nt: TGTGCCAGCAGTCCCCGAGGCAGGACCTTCTATGGCTACACCTTC
cdr3_aa: CASSPRGRTFYGYTF

d_call: NA
j_call: TRBJ1-5
clone_size: NA
v_call: TRBV9
cdr3_nt: TGTGTCTGGAGTGGGGGGGCGAGCAATCAGCCCCAGCATTTT
cdr3_aa: CVWSGGASNQPQHF

d_call: NA
j_call: TRBJ1-3
clone_size: NA
v_call: TRBV18
cdr3_nt: TGTGCCAGCTCACCAATAGGCGTCGGGGGCTCTGGAAACACCATATATTTT
cdr3_aa: CASSPIGVGGSGNTIYF

d_call: NA
j_call: TRBJ1-4
clone_size: many
v_call: TRBV9
cdr3_nt: TGTGCCAGCAGCGTAGATTGGGGAGGGAGTGAAAAACTGTTTTTT
cdr3_aa: CASSVDWGGSEKLFF

d_call: NA
j_call: TRBJ1-1
clone_size: many
v_call: TRBV7-2
cdr3_nt: TGTGCCAGCAGCTTATTGACCAGTCCCACTGAAGCTTTCTTT
cdr3_aa: CASSLLTSPTEAFF

d_call: NA
j_call: TRBJ2-4
clone_size: NA
v_call: TRBV19
cdr3_nt: TGTGCCAGCAGCTTAGCTTCCGGACAAAACATTCAGTACTTC
cdr3_aa: CASSLASGQNIQYF

d_call: TRBD2
j_call: TRBJ2-1
clone_size: many
v_call: TRBV19
cdr3_nt: TGTGCCAGTAGTGCACTAGCGGGAGTTTCCAATGAGCAGTTCTTC
cdr3_aa: CASSALAGVSNEQFF

d_call: NA
j_call: TRBJ2-1
clone_size: NA
v_call: TRBV19
cdr3_nt: TGTGCCAGTAGTACCGGGACCCCGGACAATGAGCAGTTCTTC
cdr3_aa: CASSTGTPDNEQFF

d_call: NA
j_call: TRBJ1-2
clone_size: many
v_call: TRBV29-1
cdr3_nt: TGCAGCGTTGAGGGGACATATGAGAACTATGGCTACACCTTC
cdr3_aa: CSVEGTYENYGYTF

d_call: TRBD1
j_call: TRBJ1-2
clone_size: few
v_call: TRBV6-1
cdr3_nt: TGTGCCAGCGGGGACAGGGATAGCTATGGCTACACCTTC
cdr3_aa: CASGDRDSYGYTF

d_call: NA
j_call: TRBJ2-1
clone_size: many
v_call: TRBV7-2
cdr3_nt: TGTGCCAGCAGCTTAGCGCTTGTGGGAGGTGAGCAGTTCTTC
cdr3_aa: CASSLALVGGEQFF

d_call: TRBD2
j_call: TRBJ2-1
clone_size: NA
v_call: TRBV2
cdr3_nt: TGTGCCAGCAGTGAGGGACTAGCGGGCAATGAGCAGTTCTTC
cdr3_aa: CASSEGLAGNEQFF